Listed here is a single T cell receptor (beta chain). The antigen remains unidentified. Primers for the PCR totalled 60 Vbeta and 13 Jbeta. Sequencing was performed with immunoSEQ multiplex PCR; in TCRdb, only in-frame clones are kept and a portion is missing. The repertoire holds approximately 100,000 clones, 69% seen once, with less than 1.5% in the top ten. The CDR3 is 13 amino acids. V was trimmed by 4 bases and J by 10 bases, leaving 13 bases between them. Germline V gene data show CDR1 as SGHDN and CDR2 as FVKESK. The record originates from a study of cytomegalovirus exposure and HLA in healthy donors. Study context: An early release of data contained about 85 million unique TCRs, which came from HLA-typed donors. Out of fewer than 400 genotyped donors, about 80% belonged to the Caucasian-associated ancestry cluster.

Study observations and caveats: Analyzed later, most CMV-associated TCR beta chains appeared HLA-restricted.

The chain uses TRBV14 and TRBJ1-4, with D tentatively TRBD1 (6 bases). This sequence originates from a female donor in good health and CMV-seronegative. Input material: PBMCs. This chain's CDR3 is CASSPLGGAKLFF. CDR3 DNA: TGTGCCAGCAGCCCCCTAGGGGGGGCAAAACTGTTTTTT.